This paragraph reports one T cell receptor beta chain. It lacks a known antigen. Qualities for individual bases were not recorded, and no much larger clone is one base off. The source of the sample is a study of memory CD4+ T cells and cytomegalovirus serostatus (dated by TCRdb to between 2018 and 2020). About the investigation overall: A total of around 35 healthy Belgian adults, of whom 9 were CMV seropositive and approximately 25 were CMV seronegative, were included in the cohort. To replicate a published TCR-based CMV serostatus classifier, the study sequenced CD4+ memory TCRbeta repertoires from a Belgian cohort whose cytomegalovirus serostatus was known.

What the authors observed across the whole study: The results were interpreted as suggesting that the CMV-associated TCR signature is mostly present in the CD4+ memory repertoire. Unlike the original study, which covered naive and memory CD4+ and CD8+ populations, the Belgian study sequenced only CD4+CD45RO+ memory cells. Among the 150 to 200 previously reported CMV-associated TCRbeta sequences, 60 to 70 showed up in the CD4+ memory repertoires, with each one found in between one and five individuals. The original-framework classifier achieved a median bootstrapped AUC of almost 0.97 with a 95% CI of 0.76-1.00 on the Belgian cohort. CMV serostatus prediction reached a median bootstrapped AUC of roughly 0.96 with the original framework and just under 0.92 with a US-trained random forest.

Genomic DNA was extracted from sorted cells with the Quick-DNA Microprep Kit. TCRbeta DNA was amplified with the immunoSEQ hsTCRbeta kit following the manufacturer's protocol. TCRbeta libraries were sequenced on an Illumina MiSeq instrument. The study's own analysis went as follows. Removing out-of-frame sequences left 2,204,828 distinct TCRbeta sequences, an average of around 67,000 per individual. Two values were used to score each individual: the count of some 150 previously reported CMV-associated TCRbeta sequences and the total count of productive distinct TCRbeta sequences. A beta-binomial model was reimplemented in Python, and scikit-learn random forests with default parameters were trained on data from the US cohort. On the Belgian cohort, classifier performance was reported as the median AUC, along with percentile confidence intervals, across 10,000 bootstrap iterations. The source is immuneACCESS, and TCRdb retained only in-frame sequences with V and J called. Part of the clones is not carried over; for the studies checked, unresolved V genes explain less than half of this, and the remainder is unexplained. D and trimming come from the DNA, and the V and J calls and clone size come from that table. Present in this sample are some 44,000 clones, approximately 82% of which were seen just once. The leading ten clones occupy roughly 1.9% of the sample.

Including the terminal cysteine and phenylalanine, the CDR3 comprises 13 residues. Here the CDR3 DNA is all that survives: 39 bases in frame from base 1. CDR1 and CDR2, per the germline V gene, are SNHLY and FYNNEI. V lost 7 bases and J lost 2 bases; the stretch between them is 9 bases long. Single viable CD3+CD4+CD8-CD45RO+ cells were sorted as memory CD4+ T cells on a FACSAria II. CMV serostatus was assessed using a Roche Elecsys assay, by which serum IgG against CMV pp150, pp28, p38 and p52 was detected. After thawing, total CD4+ T cells were enriched by positive selection with CD4 magnetic microbeads. The samples came from a different study that was designed specifically to examine the CD4+ T cell memory repertoire. Peripheral blood mononuclear cells were isolated and cryopreserved following standard operating procedures; serum was stored at -80 °C. The staining used CD3-PerCP (BW264/56), CD4-APC (RPA-T4), CD45RO-PE (UCHT1) and CD8-Pacific Orange (3B5) antibodies, and Sytox blue was used to exclude non-viable cells.

Recombination joined TRBV2 with TRBJ2-1; no D gene is confidently identified. The sample comprised memory CD4+ T cells from blood. This receptor was taken from an adult in good health and CMV-seronegative. The DNA sequence is TGTGCCAGCACTAGGACGGCCTACAATGAGCAGTTCTTC. Translated, this is CASTRTAYNEQFF.